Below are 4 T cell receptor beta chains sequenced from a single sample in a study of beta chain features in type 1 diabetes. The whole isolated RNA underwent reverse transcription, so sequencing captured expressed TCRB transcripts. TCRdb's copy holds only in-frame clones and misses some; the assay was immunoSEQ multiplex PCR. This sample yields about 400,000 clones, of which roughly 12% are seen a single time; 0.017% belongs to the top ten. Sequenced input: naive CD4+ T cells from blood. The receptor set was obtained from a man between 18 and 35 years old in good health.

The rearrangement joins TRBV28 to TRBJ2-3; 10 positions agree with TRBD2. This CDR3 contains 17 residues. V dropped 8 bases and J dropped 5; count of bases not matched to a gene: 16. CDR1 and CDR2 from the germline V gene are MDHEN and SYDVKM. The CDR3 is CASVMWASGRKLDTQYF. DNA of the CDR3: TGTGCCAGCGTTATGTGGGCTAGCGGGAGAAAGTTAGATACGCAGTATTTT.

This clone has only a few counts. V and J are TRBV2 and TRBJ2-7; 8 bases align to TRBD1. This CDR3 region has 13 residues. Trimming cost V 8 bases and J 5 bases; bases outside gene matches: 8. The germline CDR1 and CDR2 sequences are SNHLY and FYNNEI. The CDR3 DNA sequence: TGTGCCAGCCTGAGGACAGGGAACAACGAGCAGTACTTC. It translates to CASLRTGNNEQYF.

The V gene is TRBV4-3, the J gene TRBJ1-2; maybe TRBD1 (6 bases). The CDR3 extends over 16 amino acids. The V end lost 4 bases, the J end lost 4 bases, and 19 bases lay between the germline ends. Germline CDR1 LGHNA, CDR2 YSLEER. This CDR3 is CASSLDTGTNSYGYTF. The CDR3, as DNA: TGCGCCAGCAGCCTGGATACAGGGACGAATAGCTATGGCTACACCTTC.

CDR3 nucleotide sequence: TGTGCCAGCACCTCCAGACAGGGGGATAGCTACACCTTC. Translated, it gives CASTSRQGDSYTF. The rearrangement uses TRBV27 and TRBJ1-2; 9 positions match TRBD1. This CDR3 is built from 13 residues. The germline V gene has CDR1 MNHEY and CDR2 SMNVEV (reference sequence). The V gene end was trimmed by 7 bases and the J gene end by 9 bases; junction bases not matched to a gene: 9.